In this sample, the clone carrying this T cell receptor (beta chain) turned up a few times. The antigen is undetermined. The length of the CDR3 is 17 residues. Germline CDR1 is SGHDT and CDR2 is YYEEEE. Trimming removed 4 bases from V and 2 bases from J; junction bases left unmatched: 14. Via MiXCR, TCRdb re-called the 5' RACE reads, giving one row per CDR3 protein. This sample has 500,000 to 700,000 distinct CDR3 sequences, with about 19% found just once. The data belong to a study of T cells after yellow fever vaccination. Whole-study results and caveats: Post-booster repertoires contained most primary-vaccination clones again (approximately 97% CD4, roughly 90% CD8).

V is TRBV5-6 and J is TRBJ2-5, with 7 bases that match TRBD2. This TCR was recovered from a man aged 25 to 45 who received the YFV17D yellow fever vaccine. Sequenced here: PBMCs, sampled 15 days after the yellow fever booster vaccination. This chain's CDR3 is CASSPDGAGVGQETQYF. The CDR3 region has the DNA TGTGCCAGCAGCCCGGACGGGGCGGGAGTGGGTCAAGAGACCCAGTACTTC.